This T cell receptor beta chain was obtained from a study of shared clonotypes between healthy human individuals. Assay used: immunoSEQ multiplex PCR; TCRdb lists only in-frame clones, some missing. The table lists roughly 2.1 million clones, just over 90% of them singletons. CDR1 is LGHNA, CDR2 YSLEER, per germline. The CDR3 loop spans 15 amino acids. V dropped 6 bases and J dropped 7; count of bases not matched to a gene: 4. Naive-designated CD8 cells lacked CD45RO, were positively enriched for CCR7, and omitted terminally differentiated effector memory CD45RA+ cells. This chain joins TRBV4-3 and TRBJ2-1, with 15 bases fitting TRBD2. The sample taken for sequencing was naive CD8+ T cells from PBMCs. The sequence was collected from a man between 18 and 35 years old in good health. Some clones in this sample may be carry-over from other donors' samples. CDR3 in amino acids: CASRHGLAGGNEQFF. The CDR3, as DNA: TGCGCCAGCAGACACGGACTAGCGGGAGGGAATGAGCAGTTCTTC.